The 32 T cell receptor beta chains presented below share a single source sample, sequenced in a study of vaccination and CD4 T cells after COVID-19. These receptors are not linked to any known antigen. The treatment is: approximately 9-day PBMC culture with coronavirus spike peptide pools or control peptides (ViraFEST assay). The collection of CD4+ T cells from the unexposed donor took place before the COVID-19 pandemic (2011-2018). With the Oncomine TCR Beta short-read assay, DNA from cultured CD4+ T cells was sequenced. TCRdb recomputed calls from the PCR reads with MiXCR, one row per CDR3 protein. The sample shows 2,500 to 3,000 distinct CDR3 sequences, around 40% of them seen only once. Source material: CD4+ T cells from blood, cultured in vitro. The receptors stem from a human donor in good health.

The chain combines TRBV2 with TRBJ1-2; D is unresolved. V was trimmed by 2 bases and J by 4 bases, leaving 11 bases between them. Germline assignment: CDR1 SNHLY and CDR2 FYNNEI. CDR3 length equals 14 residues. CDR3 bases: TGTGCCAGCAGTGAATTAGGACCTCTCTATGGCTACACCTTC. It specifies CASSELGPLYGYTF.

The chain links TRBV7-2 to TRBJ2-1, with 8 positions matching TRBD2. With 5 bases clipped from V and 14 bases from J, the junction kept 8 bases outside the gene matches. There are 12 residues in the CDR3. In germline, CDR1 is SGHTA, CDR2 FQGNSA. This CDR3 is CASSPLTGREFF. Here the CDR3 DNA reads TGTGCCAGCAGCCCCCTGACCGGGAGGGAGTTCTTC.

This chain connects TRBV18 to TRBJ1-5; 9 positions match TRBD1. CDR1 and CDR2 (germline): KGHSH, LQKENI. This CDR3 contains 15 residues. J gave up 6 bases and V 6 bases, and 9 bases lay outside the gene matches. The CDR3 loop is CASSQDRGTFQPQHF. CDR3 coding DNA: TGTGCCAGCTCCCAGGACAGGGGAACCTTTCAGCCCCAGCATTTT. The full variable domain, with the rest looked up from reference TRBV18 and TRBJ1-5, is NAGVMQNPRHLVRRRGQEARLRCSPMKGHSHVYWYRQLPEEGLKFMVYLQKENIIDESGMPKERFSAEFPKEGPSILRIQQVVRGDSAAYFCASSQDRGTFQPQHFGDGTRLSIL.

This clonotype was counted a single time. This chain joins TRBV10-3 and TRBJ2-1; 8 nucleotides line up with TRBD2. With V trimmed by 6 bases and J by 0 bases, 7 bases remained unmatched. This CDR3 contains 16 residues. Germline-derived CDR1 and CDR2 are ENHRY and SYGVKD. This CDR3 reads CAIRRGAGASYNEQFF. CDR3 nucleotide sequence: TGTGCCATCAGGCGGGGGGCCGGTGCCTCCTACAATGAGCAGTTCTTC.

By share, this clonotype ranks as medium-sized (0.01 to 0.1%). V is TRBV20-1 and J is TRBJ2-7; D call uncertain. Germline assignment: CDR1 DFQATT and CDR2 SNEGSKA (reference sequence). This CDR3 has 12 residues. Trimming took 6 bases from V and 2 from J, leaving 11 bases between them. The CDR3 spells CSAHAPPYEQYF. Here the CDR3 DNA reads TGCAGTGCCCACGCACCCCCCTACGAGCAGTACTTC.

This chain joins TRBV10-2 and TRBJ2-7, with 9 bases matching TRBD1. CDR1 WSHSY and CDR2 SAAADI come from the germline V gene. V lost 7 bases, J lost 6 bases, and 10 bases stayed unmatched. The CDR3 is 14 residues long. The CDR3 DNA follows: TGCGCCAGCAATCGGGACAGGGAGACTTCCGAGCAGTACTTC. It translates to CASNRDRETSEQYF.

This clonotype counts as medium-sized. The CDR3 DNA is TGTGCCAGCAGGGGGACAGTTTATAATTCACCCCTCCACTTT. Its protein product is CASRGTVYNSPLHF. The chain links TRBV6-1 to TRBJ1-6, with TRBD1 matching 7 bases. The junction had 3 bases not matched to a gene; V was cut back by 6 bases and J by 4 bases. From germline, CDR1 is MNHNS and CDR2 SASEGT. The CDR3 spans 14 residues.

The chain is built from TRBV30 and TRBJ1-2, with D maybe TRBD1 (6 bases). Trimming took off 0 bases at V and 9 bases at J, with 20 bases between the two ends. The germline CDR1 and CDR2 sequences are GTSNPN and SVGIG (reference sequence). The CDR3 spans 15 residues. The CDR3: CAWSVDLQGRRSYTF. CDR3 sequence (DNA): TGTGCCTGGAGTGTAGATCTGCAGGGGCGCCGCAGCTACACCTTC.

The chain employs TRBV7-8 and TRBJ2-7; tentative D call: TRBD1 (5 bases). CDR3 size: 13 residues. Deletions cut 5 bases from V and 0 bases from J, with 8 bases between. The germline gives CDR1 SGHVS, CDR2 FQNEAQ. In DNA, the CDR3 is TGTGCCAGCAGCCCCAGGGTCTCCTACGAGCAGTACTTC. It codes for CASSPRVSYEQYF. The whole variable domain, remainder taken from reference TRBV7-8 and TRBJ2-7, is GAGVSQSPRYKVAKRGQDVALRCDPISGHVSLFWYQQALGQGPEFLTYFQNEAQLDKSGLPSDRFFAERPEGSVSTLKIQRTQQEDSAVYLCASSPRVSYEQYFGPGTRLTVT.

The chain links TRBV9 to TRBJ1-1; D not resolved. Per germline, CDR1 SGDLS and CDR2 YYNGEE. V shed 2 bases and J shed 0 bases, with 14 bases lying between them. This CDR3 is built from 16 residues. In nucleotides, the CDR3 is TGTGCCAGCAGCGTGGGTCTCAGACTAATGAACACTGAAGCTTTCTTT. Translating gives CASSVGLRLMNTEAFF.

The rearrangement links TRBV5-4 to TRBJ1-1; D is ambiguous. The CDR3 extends over 12 amino acids. Looked up from germline, CDR1 is SGHNT and CDR2 is YYREEE (reference sequence). V lost 7 bases and J lost 5, with 12 bases in between. The CDR3 nucleotides are TGTGCCAGCTCCGACACGGTGACTGAAGCTTTCTTT. Protein: CASSDTVTEAFF.

The chain is built from TRBV20-1 and TRBJ1-2, with a weak D call TRBD1 (6 bases). This CDR3 region has 11 residues. Trimming cost V 5 bases and J 7 bases, with 11 bases left between them. Germline CDR1 and CDR2: DFQATT and SNEGSKA (reference sequence). CDR3 in DNA: TGCAGTGCTGGAACAGGGTCTGGCTACACCTTC. Translation: CSAGTGSGYTF.

The J gene is TRBJ1-1, the V gene TRBV7-2; no firm D call. CDR1 SGHTA and CDR2 FQGNSA come from the germline V gene. Trimming cost V 1 base and J 1 base, with 7 bases left between them. This CDR3 is built from 14 residues. CDR3 DNA sequence: TGTGCCAGCAGCTTAGAGGCAGGGAACACTGAAGCTTTCTTT. It codes for CASSLEAGNTEAFF.

Here the CDR3 reads CARSITGELFF. The CDR3 DNA is TGTGCCAGAAGCATAACCGGGGAGCTGTTTTTT. The rearrangement joins TRBV5-3 to TRBJ2-2; no clear D gene. TRBV5-3 qualifies as an ORF whose function is uncertain. This CDR3 region has 11 residues. The V gene lost 4 bases and the J gene lost 5 bases, with 3 bases spanning the gap.

The chain carries TRBV29-1 and TRBJ2-7, with 9 bases lining up with TRBD2. The germline gives CDR1 SQVTM, CDR2 ANQGSEA. Trimming at V came to 7 bases and at J to 0 bases, leaving 7 bases not matched to a gene. CDR3 size: 14 residues. In DNA form, the CDR3 reads TGCAGCGGCCGAAGCGGGAGGCTCTCCTACGAGCAGTACTTC. Amino acids: CSGRSGRLSYEQYF.

The J gene is TRBJ2-2, the V gene TRBV6-1; perhaps TRBD1 as D (5 bases). V lost 11 bases and J 3 bases, leaving 13 bases between the germline ends. Germline V gene sequence: CDR1 MNHNS, CDR2 SASEGT. The CDR3 consists of 13 residues. For the CDR3, the DNA is TGTGCCCTCCAGGGTAGGGACACCGGGGAGCTGTTTTTT. Encoded protein: CALQGRDTGELFF.

The chain uses TRBV6-1 and TRBJ1-6; perhaps TRBD1 as D (6 bases). Trimming took 6 bases from V and 5 from J, leaving 17 bases between them. Germline CDR1 is MNHNS and CDR2 is SASEGT. This CDR3 region has 16 residues. CDR3 nucleotide sequence: TGTGCCAGCAGCAGGAGCCAGGGGCGCGATAATTCACCCCTCCACTTT. This sequence encodes CASSRSQGRDNSPLHF.

This chain connects TRBV6-5 to TRBJ2-7, with D tentatively TRBD1 or TRBD2 (5 bases each). The V gene lost 3 bases and the J gene lost 5 bases, with 20 bases spanning the gap. Germline assignment: CDR1 MNHEY and CDR2 SVGAGI. This CDR3 comprises 16 residues. Written as DNA, the CDR3 is TGTGCCAGCAGTTATACCCCGGACACTGGAGGCAACGAGCAGTACTTC. Translated, it gives CASSYTPDTGGNEQYF.

There are a few counts of this clonotype. The chain carries TRBV19 and TRBJ1-5, with D maybe TRBD1 (5 bases). CDR3 length: 16 residues. The germline CDR1 and CDR2 sequences are LNHDA and SQIVND (reference sequence). The V end was cut by 5 bases, the J end by 5 bases, with 19 bases between. CDR3 coding DNA: TGTGCCAGTAGTCCAGGAGCAGGGAGAGCGGATCAGCCCCAGCATTTT. Its protein product is CASSPGAGRADQPQHF.

In this sample, this clonotype turned up a few times. This sequence joins TRBV4-1 and TRBJ1-2, with a weak D call TRBD1 (5 bases). CDR3 length equals 17 residues. V shed 0 bases and J shed 4 bases, with 18 bases lying between them. CDR1 and CDR2 from the germline V gene are MGHRA and YSYEKL. CDR3 bases: TGCGCCAGCAGCCAAGACGCGGGCGGGGGTATTAGCTATGGCTACACCTTC. It encodes CASSQDAGGGISYGYTF.

This clonotype was seen a handful of times. The chain recombines TRBV24-1 with TRBJ2-2; D uncertain. The V gene lost 10 bases and the J gene lost 8 bases, with 10 bases spanning the gap. The CDR3 extends over 11 amino acids. Germline CDR1 reads KGHDR; CDR2 reads SFDVKD. The CDR3 region is CATRTPGELFF. CDR3 in DNA: TGTGCCACTAGGACGCCAGGGGAGCTGTTTTTT.

The chain links TRBV19 to TRBJ2-1; 15 bases are shared with TRBD2. From germline, CDR1 is LNHDA and CDR2 SQIVND (reference sequence). The CDR3 sequence is 16 residues long. V dropped 7 bases and J dropped 8; count of bases not matched to a gene: 9. The CDR3: CASTRTSGGASDEQFF. Here the CDR3 DNA reads TGTGCCAGTACCCGGACTAGCGGGGGGGCCTCGGATGAGCAGTTCTTC.

The genes are TRBV24-1 and TRBJ2-3, with D hard to call. The germline V and J ends were trimmed by 5 bases and 0 bases, with 2 bases remaining between them. The germline V gene encodes CDR1 KGHDR and CDR2 SFDVKD. CDR3 size: 12 residues. The CDR3 is CATSGSTDTQYF. In DNA form, the CDR3 reads TGTGCCACCAGTGGGAGCACAGATACGCAGTATTTT.

This clonotype was detected only a few times. The V gene is TRBV28, the J gene TRBJ2-6; the D gene is possibly TRBD1 (5 bases). V was shortened by 8 bases and J by 3 bases, with 14 bases between the two germline ends. There are 15 residues in the CDR3. Germline lookup yields CDR1 MDHEN and CDR2 SYDVKM. CDR3 loop: CASPREIDGANVLTF. CDR3 bases: TGTGCCAGCCCCAGGGAAATCGATGGGGCCAACGTCCTGACTTTC.

There are a few counts of this clonotype. The V gene is TRBV20-1, the J gene TRBJ2-2; D is uncertain. The CDR3 is 15 residues long. Germline assignment: CDR1 DFQATT and CDR2 SNEGSKA (reference sequence). Between the trimmed V and J ends, which lost 2 bases and 1 base, there was a span of 11 bases. The CDR3 spells CSARYPGLNTGELFF. In DNA, the CDR3 is TGCAGTGCTAGATACCCGGGCCTGAACACCGGGGAGCTGTTTTTT.

This sequence joins TRBV7-9 and TRBJ2-1; no firm D call. This CDR3 is built from 11 residues. From germline, CDR1 is SEHNR and CDR2 FQNEAQ (reference sequence). The ends were cut back, 0 bases at V and 8 bases at J, with 2 bases in the middle. The CDR3 DNA is TGTGCCAGCAGCTTAGCCGATGAGCAGTTCTTC. Translation gives CASSLADEQFF.

In its sample, this clonotype was seen a few times. The chain is built from TRBV20-1 and TRBJ1-1; D might be TRBD1 (5 bases). V shed 3 bases and J shed 0 bases, with 14 bases lying between them. The germline CDR1 and CDR2 sequences are DFQATT and SNEGSKA (reference sequence). The CDR3 length is 15 residues. CDR3 DNA sequence: TGCAGTGCTAGCGAACCCAGGGTTATGAACACTGAAGCTTTCTTT. Protein: CSASEPRVMNTEAFF.

The chain recombines TRBV20-1 with TRBJ2-1; D is possibly TRBD2 (5 bases). The V end lost 0 bases, the J end lost 0 bases, and 12 bases lay between the germline ends. Germline V gene lookup returns CDR1 DFQATT and CDR2 SNEGSKA (reference sequence). The CDR3 contains 16 residues. The DNA for the CDR3 is TGCAGTGCTAGAGATAATAGCGCGAGCTCCTACAATGAGCAGTTCTTC. It translates to CSARDNSASSYNEQFF.

This clonotype was seen a few times. This sequence joins TRBV28 and TRBJ1-5; maybe TRBD1 (5 bases). The CDR3 spans 15 residues. With 6 bases removed from V and 6 bases from J, the gap between germline ends came to 18 bases. The V gene's germline CDR1 is MDHEN and CDR2 SYDVKM. The CDR3 DNA follows: TGTGCCAGCAGCCCTTTGGGGGGAATGAGTCAGCCCCAGCATTTT. This encodes CASSPLGGMSQPQHF.

V is TRBV12-3 or TRBV12-4 and J is TRBJ1-2; D is unclear. V lost 1 base to trimming and J lost 0 bases, with 3 bases between them. The CDR3 runs 13 residues. CDR3 DNA sequence: TGTGCCAGCAGTTTAGAAGCTAACTATGGCTACACCTTC. Amino acid sequence: CASSLEANYGYTF.

In DNA form, the CDR3 reads TGTGCCAGCAGAGGGACAGGGGTCGATCAGCCCCAGCATTTT. Protein product: CASRGTGVDQPQHF. The chain uses TRBV12-3 or TRBV12-4 and TRBJ1-5, with 10 bases that match TRBD1. The CDR3 is 14 residues long. The trim removed 6 bases at V and 5 bases at J, leaving 4 bases unmatched.

This clonotype was counted only a few times. The chain is built from TRBV18 and TRBJ1-2; 9 bases fit TRBD1. The CDR3 totals 16 residues. Germline V gene lookup returns CDR1 KGHSH and CDR2 LQKENI. V was clipped by 3 bases and J by 1 base; unmatched bases: 6. The CDR3 is CASSPGQGLNNYGYTF. The CDR3 DNA sequence: TGTGCCAGCTCACCGGGACAGGGATTGAATAACTATGGCTACACCTTC.